This TCR beta chain was retrieved from a study of T cell responses to AZD1222 COVID-19 vaccine. General observations from the study: In all cases, repertoires were sampled only after the peak T cell response.

Clones were sequenced by immunoSEQ multiplex PCR, and TCRdb holds only the in-frame ones, with some missing. The table lists about 130,000 clones, 75% to 90% of them singletons. Turning to this clone: The antigen is unknown.

Trimming shortened V by 4 bases and J by 1 base, and 10 bases separated the two germline ends. Germline V gene data show CDR1 as KGHSH and CDR2 as LQKENI. The CDR3 consists of 14 residues. The sequence came from an adult in good health. The specimen comprised peripheral blood, sampled on day 0 of AZD1222 vaccination. The rearrangement uses TRBV18 and TRBJ1-1, with D possibly matching TRBD1 (5 bases). The CDR3 DNA reads TGTGCCAGCTCACTCACCGGGGCGAACACTGAAGCTTTCTTT. Its translation is CASSLTGANTEAFF.